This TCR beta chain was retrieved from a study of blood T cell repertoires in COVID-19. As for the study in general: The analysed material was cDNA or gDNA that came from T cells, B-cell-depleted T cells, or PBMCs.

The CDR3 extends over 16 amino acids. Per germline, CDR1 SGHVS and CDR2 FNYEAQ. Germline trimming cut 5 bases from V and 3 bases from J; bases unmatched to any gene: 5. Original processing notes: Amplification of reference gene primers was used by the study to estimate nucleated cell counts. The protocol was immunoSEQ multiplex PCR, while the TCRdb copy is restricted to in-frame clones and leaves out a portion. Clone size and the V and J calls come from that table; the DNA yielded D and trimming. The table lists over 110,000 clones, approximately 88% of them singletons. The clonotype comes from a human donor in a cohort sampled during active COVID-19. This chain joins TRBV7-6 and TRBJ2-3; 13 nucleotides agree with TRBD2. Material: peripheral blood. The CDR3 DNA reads TGTGCCAGCAGCCTCACTAGCGGGGGGGAGACAGATACGCAGTATTTT. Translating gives CASSLTSGGETDTQYF.